The present entry profiles one T cell receptor (beta chain) with its context. This entry is derived from a study of cytomegalovirus exposure and HLA in healthy donors. From germline, CDR1 is SGHNT and CDR2 YYREEE (reference sequence). V dropped 4 bases and J dropped 1; count of bases not matched to a gene: 4. The CDR3 contains 15 residues. The PCR made use of 60 Vbeta and 13 Jbeta primers. Sequenced by immunoSEQ multiplex PCR; TCRdb stores in-frame clones only, minus some. The sample holds around 210,000 clones, 85% seen once. This TCR was sampled from a girl aged 2 to 9 in good health and CMV-seronegative. The rearrangement joins TRBV5-4 to TRBJ2-7, with 11 bases that match TRBD1. Sequencing was performed on PBMCs. CDR3 nucleotides: TGTGCCAGCAGCCTCGGACAGGGGGCATCCTACGAGCAGTACTTC. Translated, it gives CASSLGQGASYEQYF.